Detailed here is one T cell receptor (beta chain). At least ten counts were recorded for this clonotype. This clone's antigen is unknown. Base-call qualities are not available, and no considerably larger clone is one nucleotide away. These data belong to a study of T cells in Graves' hyperthyroidism and ophthalmopathy (dated by TCRdb to the late 2010s). Broadly, across the study: Peripheral blood was sampled at the time of initial diagnosis, prior to any treatment. To identify TCR V-J signatures that set the groups apart, the researchers used a discovery cohort of 90 to 100 patients, made up of approximately 43 with Graves' ophthalmopathy and some 58 with stable Graves' hyperthyroidism. An independent validation cohort of 18 to 20 hyperthyroidism patients and more than 15 patients who later progressed to ophthalmopathy tested prospective prediction of ophthalmopathy. The 75 to 100 discovery patients were randomly split 7:3 into training and test sets. In addition, the study compared T-cell repertoires in thyroid tissue and in blood from about 6 Graves' hyperthyroidism patients. After blood sampling, hyperthyroidism patients were treated with methimazole at a starting dose of 30 mg daily, and ophthalmopathy patients were treated with high-dose intravenous methylprednisolone. TCR Vbeta CDR3 sequencing of roughly 140 peripheral blood samples (under 45 ophthalmopathy, 75 or so hyperthyroidism and roughly 17 progressor patients) is reported in the paper.

The CDR3 covers 17 residues, taking in both the cysteine and the phenylalanine. The read is trimmed to its CDR3 DNA, 51 bases read in frame from base 1. V gives up 6 bases and J gives up 4 bases, and the segment between their germline ends measures 25 bases. CDR1 and CDR2 (SNHLY, FYNNEI) derive from the germline V gene. Stable Graves' hyperthyroidism was defined as the absence of progression to ophthalmopathy over 18 months of follow-up. Hyperthyroidism patients were newly diagnosed, with disease duration under 2 months, and aged 18 to 65 years. The study excluded patients with uncontrolled infections, other autoimmune diseases, pregnancy or lactation. Diagnoses were based on clinical symptoms, serum thyroxine and TRAb, thyroid ultrasound and orbital computed tomography. PBMCs were separated from 7.5 to 10 ml of fresh peripheral blood using Ficoll-Paque density gradient centrifugation. Total RNA was extracted with Trizol reagent, and quality was checked on an Agilent 2100 Bioanalyzer.

TCR beta CDR3 regions were amplified from RNA transcripts. A first-round RT-PCR of the TCR CDR3 used the HTBI primer set with the Qiagen OneStep RT-PCR kit. Libraries were constructed in a second round of multiplex PCR, after which size selection and purification were performed. Sequencing of the libraries was done on an Illumina HiSeq2000 using paired-end 100 bp reads. For the original study's pipeline: SOAPnuke was used to process the raw data, removing reads that contained adapters or uncalled bases, had a mean Phred below 15, or lacked an exact match to the constant primer or identifier. High-quality paired reads were merged using COPE v1.2.5, and each unique nucleotide sequence was defined as a clonotype. Clonotypes were aligned to IMGT TRBV, TRBD and TRBJ reference segments using MiTCR v1.1. The analysis was restricted to V-J combinations with a frequency above 0.0001, which together covered just over 99% of the repertoires. The TCS score was defined as F50 (clonal expansion) divided by E x V (chaos), with BLOSUM62-based TCRdist calculated between CDR3 peptides within each V-J. Welch's t-statistics and random forest reduced roughly 540 V-J features to 13, which were used in a naive Bayes classifier (R e1071). TCRdb handled the public reads itself, with Q25 trimming in fastp and clone calling in MiXCR, and kept productive beta chains. Each record represents a unique CDR3 protein, reported with the most common genes and DNA among its rows. Here the V and J calls rest on TCRdb's processing, not on the authors' analysis. In all, the sample holds 650,000 to 700,000 distinct CDR3 sequences, and roughly 17% of those were seen once. Around 15% of the sample is held by the ten biggest clonotypes.

Study-wide findings and limitations: Most expanded thyroid clonotypes (frequency above 0.001) were also found in blood, which suggests that blood repertoires may mirror thyroid immune responses. No statistical method was used to set the sample size in advance, and investigators knew the group allocation. In validation, progression to ophthalmopathy was predicted by the model with almost 71% sensitivity and roughly 76% specificity, a median of around 6.5 months before onset. A model built on a 13 V-J signature distinguished ophthalmopathy from stable hyperthyroidism, reaching roughly 88% sensitivity and 81.08% specificity in cross-validation and 80%/75% in testing.

This chain joins TRBV2 to TRBJ2-7; the D gene assignment is perhaps TRBD1 or TRBD2, with each matching 6 bases. This sequence originates from a man aged 50 to 60 with Graves' hyperthyroidism. Sequenced: blood. The CDR3 reads CASSGIAGSSGAYEQYF. The bases read TGTGCCAGCAGCGGAATTGCGGGGAGTTCAGGGGCTTACGAGCAGTACTTC.